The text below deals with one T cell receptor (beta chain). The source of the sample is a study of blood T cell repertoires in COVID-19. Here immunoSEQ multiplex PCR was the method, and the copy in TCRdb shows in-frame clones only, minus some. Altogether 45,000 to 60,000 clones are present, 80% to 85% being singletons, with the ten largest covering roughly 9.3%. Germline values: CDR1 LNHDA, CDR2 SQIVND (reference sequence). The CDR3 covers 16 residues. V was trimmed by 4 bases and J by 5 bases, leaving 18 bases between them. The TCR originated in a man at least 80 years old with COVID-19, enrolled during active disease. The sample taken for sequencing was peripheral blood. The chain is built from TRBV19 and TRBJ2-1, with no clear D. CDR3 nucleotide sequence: TGTGCCAGTAGTAGCGGCGTGGTTAATCGGGACAATGAGCAGTTCTTC. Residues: CASSSGVVNRDNEQFF.